Below, 14 T cell receptor beta chains from the same sample are listed, as sequenced in a study of early T cells in non-severe SARS-CoV-2 infection. TCRdb ran MiXCR on the 5' RACE reads and lists one entry per CDR3 protein. The sample records around 86,000 distinct CDR3 sequences, approximately 15% being singletons. Material for sequencing was whole blood. The receptors shown here come from an adult who was a healthcare worker with PCR-confirmed SARS-CoV-2 infection or an uninfected control (not recorded which).

This clonotype has just a few counts. V usage is TRBV29-1 and J usage is TRBJ1-2; tentative D call: TRBD1 (6 bases). V lost 6 bases and J 4 bases, leaving 15 bases between the germline ends. The germline V gene has CDR1 SQVTM and CDR2 ANQGSEA. The CDR3 runs 13 residues. CDR3 in amino acids: CSVYPGQLYGYTF. CDR3 sequence (DNA): TGCAGCGTCTACCCCGGACAGCTCTATGGCTACACCTTC.

This clonotype turned up a few times. V and J are TRBV7-3 and TRBJ2-1, with D possibly matching TRBD2 (5 bases). The CDR3 contains 17 residues. V gave up 5 bases and J gave up 7 bases, with 24 bases separating them. Per germline, CDR1 SGHTA and CDR2 FQGTGA. The CDR3 sequence: CASSHEIGGPNLNEQFF. CDR3 nucleotide sequence: TGTGCCAGCAGCCACGAAATCGGCGGGCCCAATTTGAATGAGCAGTTCTTC.

In this sample, this clonotype turned up a few times. The J gene is TRBJ2-3, the V gene TRBV18; no reliable D call. Trimming removed 4 bases at V and 6 bases at J, with 11 bases between. The CDR3 spans 13 residues. Germline V gene data show CDR1 as KGHSH and CDR2 as LQKENI. The CDR3: CASSLRGVDTQYF. The CDR3 DNA sequence: TGTGCCAGCTCACTCAGAGGAGTGGATACGCAGTATTTT.

This clonotype was found a few times. The chain combines TRBV18 with TRBJ1-1; tentative D call: TRBD1 (6 bases). This CDR3 has 14 amino acids. V lost 4 bases and J 6 bases, leaving 15 bases between the germline ends. CDR1 and CDR2 (germline): KGHSH, LQKENI. For the CDR3, the DNA is TGTGCCAGCTCACATGGACAGCCCGAGCCTGAAGCTTTCTTT. Translated: CASSHGQPEPEAFF.

This clonotype was counted once. The chain uses TRBV20-1 and TRBJ2-5, with no clear D. The CDR3 is 10 residues long. Trimming shortened V by 6 bases and J by 3 bases, and 5 bases separated the two germline ends. Germline CDR1 DFQATT, CDR2 SNEGSKA (reference sequence). CDR3 region: CSAVEETQYF. In DNA form, the CDR3 reads TGCAGTGCCGTCGAAGAGACCCAGTACTTC.

This clonotype has only a few counts. The rearrangement links TRBV6-6 to TRBJ2-4, with 9 bases matching TRBD2. After removal of 8 bases from V and 1 base from J, the junction contained 15 bases not matched to a gene. The CDR3 has 18 residues. CDR1 and CDR2 (germline): MNHNY, SVGAGI (reference sequence). The CDR3 reads CASVLSGGTPGAKNIQYF. In nucleotides, the CDR3 is TGTGCCAGCGTTTTGAGCGGGGGGACCCCCGGGGCCAAAAACATTCAGTACTTC.

This clonotype was observed many times. This chain connects TRBV7-2 to TRBJ2-1; D possibly matches TRBD1 or TRBD2 (5 bases each). Germline values: CDR1 SGHTA, CDR2 FQGNSA. Trimming stripped 1 base from V and 9 bases from J, with 13 bases between. The CDR3 has 14 residues. The CDR3 nucleotides are TGTGCCAGCAGCTTAGGTGGGACCTCTCTTGAGCAGTTCTTC. This sequence encodes CASSLGGTSLEQFF.

V gene TRBV2 combines with J gene TRBJ1-5, with 8 bases identical to TRBD1. CDR1 is SNHLY, CDR2 FYNNEI, per germline. The CDR3 is made up of 13 amino acids. V shed 6 bases and J 6 bases; nucleotides not matched to a gene: 4. The CDR3 DNA reads TGTGCCAGCAGGACAGGGGCTCGTCAGCCCCAGCATTTT. Translation: CASRTGARQPQHF.

There are many counts of this clonotype. The chain joins TRBV18 to TRBJ2-5; 7 bases align to TRBD2. V lost 3 bases, J lost 5 bases, and 6 bases stayed unmatched. Per germline, CDR1 KGHSH and CDR2 LQKENI. This CDR3 contains 14 residues. This chain's CDR3 is CASSPEAGFETQYF. In nucleotides, the CDR3 is TGTGCCAGCTCACCGGAAGCGGGGTTTGAGACCCAGTACTTC.

This clonotype was seen only a few times. This chain joins TRBV20-1 and TRBJ1-1, with TRBD1 identical over 7 bases. The junction had 8 bases not matched to a gene; V was cut back by 6 bases and J by 1 base. The CDR3 sequence is 14 residues long. Germline-derived CDR1 and CDR2 are DFQATT and SNEGSKA (reference sequence). CDR3 residues: CSARGPGGNTEAFF. The CDR3 region has the DNA TGCAGTGCCCGAGGGCCAGGGGGGAACACTGAAGCTTTCTTT.

The sample holds many counts of this clonotype. The chain joins TRBV11-2 to TRBJ1-4; D might be TRBD1 (5 bases). With 6 bases removed from V and 6 bases from J, the gap between germline ends came to 11 bases. Per the germline V gene, CDR1 is SGHAT and CDR2 is FQNNGV. CDR3 length equals 13 residues. The CDR3, as DNA: TGTGCCAGCAGTAGACAGACCCATGAAAAACTGTTTTTT. This encodes CASSRQTHEKLFF.

This clonotype was counted only a few times. The rearrangement links TRBV11-2 to TRBJ2-7; 7 positions match TRBD1. In germline, CDR1 is SGHAT, CDR2 FQNNGV. V shed 5 bases, J shed 0 bases, and the junction held 7 bases outside the gene matches. The CDR3 has 15 amino acids. The CDR3 nucleotides read TGTGCCAGCAGCGGGTCCGGGACAGTCTCCTACGAGCAGTACGTC. Protein product: CASSGSGTVSYEQYV.

Comment on this clonotype: Given a much more abundant clone one base away, this may be a read error. This sequence joins TRBV27 and TRBJ2-1; D is unclear. Per the germline V gene, CDR1 is MNHEY and CDR2 is SMNVEV (reference sequence). The CDR3 length is 13 residues. CDR3 nucleotide sequence: TGTGCCAGCAGTTGGGGAACCTACAATGCGCAGTTCTTC. Protein: CASSWGTYNAQFF.

The rearrangement links TRBV5-1 to TRBJ2-5, with 8 nucleotides matching TRBD1. The V segment lost 4 bases and the J segment 5 bases; nucleotides outside the gene matches: 10. Germline CDR1 reads SGHRS; CDR2 reads YFSETQ. This CDR3 has 15 residues. CDR3 coding DNA: TGCGCCAGCAGCCCCGGCTGGCAGGGGGCGGAGACCCAGTACTTC. Translating gives CASSPGWQGAETQYF. The full variable domain, its missing parts supplied by reference TRBV5-1 and TRBJ2-5, is KAGVTQTPRYLIKTRGQQVTLSCSPISGHRSVSWYQQTPGQGLQFLFEYFSETQRNKGNFPGRFSGRQFSNSRSEMNVSTLELGDSALYLCASSPGWQGAETQYFGPGTRLLVL.